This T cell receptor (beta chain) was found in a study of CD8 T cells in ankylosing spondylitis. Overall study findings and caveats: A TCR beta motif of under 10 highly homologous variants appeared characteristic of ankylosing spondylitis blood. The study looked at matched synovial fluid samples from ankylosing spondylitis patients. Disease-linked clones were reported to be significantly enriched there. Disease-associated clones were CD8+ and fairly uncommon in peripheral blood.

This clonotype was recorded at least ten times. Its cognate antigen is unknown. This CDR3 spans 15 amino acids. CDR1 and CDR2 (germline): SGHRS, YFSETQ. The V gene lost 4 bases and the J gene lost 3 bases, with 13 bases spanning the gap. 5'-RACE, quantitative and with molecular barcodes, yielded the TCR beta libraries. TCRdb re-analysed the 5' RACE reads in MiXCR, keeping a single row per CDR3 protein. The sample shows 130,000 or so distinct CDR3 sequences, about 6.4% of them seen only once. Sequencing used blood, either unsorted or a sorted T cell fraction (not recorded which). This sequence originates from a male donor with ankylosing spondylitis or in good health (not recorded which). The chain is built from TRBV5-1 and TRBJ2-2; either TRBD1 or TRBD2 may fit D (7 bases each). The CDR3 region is CASSPTGRDTGELFF. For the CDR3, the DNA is TGCGCCAGCAGCCCGACAGGGAGGGACACCGGGGAGCTGTTTTTT.